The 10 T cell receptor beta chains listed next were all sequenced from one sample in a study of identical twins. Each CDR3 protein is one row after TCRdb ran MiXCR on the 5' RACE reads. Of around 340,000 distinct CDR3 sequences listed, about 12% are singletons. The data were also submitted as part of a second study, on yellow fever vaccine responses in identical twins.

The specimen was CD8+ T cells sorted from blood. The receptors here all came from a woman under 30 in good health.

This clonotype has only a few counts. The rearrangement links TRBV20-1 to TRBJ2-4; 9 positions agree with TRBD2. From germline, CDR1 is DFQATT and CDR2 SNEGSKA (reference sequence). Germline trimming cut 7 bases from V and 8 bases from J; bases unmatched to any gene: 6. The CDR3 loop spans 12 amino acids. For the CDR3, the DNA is TGCAGTGTTCCGGGACTAGCTGACATTCAGTACTTC. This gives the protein CSVPGLADIQYF.

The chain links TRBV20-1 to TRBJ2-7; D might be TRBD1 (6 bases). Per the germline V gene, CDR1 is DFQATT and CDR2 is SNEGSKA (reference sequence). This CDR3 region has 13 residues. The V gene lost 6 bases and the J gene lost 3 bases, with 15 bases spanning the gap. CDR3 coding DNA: TGCAGTGCAGAGGACAGCGCCTACTACGAGCAGTACGTC. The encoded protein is CSAEDSAYYEQYV.

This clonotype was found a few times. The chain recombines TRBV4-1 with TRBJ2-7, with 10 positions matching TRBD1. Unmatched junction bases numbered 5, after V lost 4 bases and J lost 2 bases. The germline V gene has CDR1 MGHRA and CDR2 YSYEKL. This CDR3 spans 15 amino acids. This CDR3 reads CASSLGQGGAYEQYF. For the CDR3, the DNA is TGCGCCAGCAGCCTCGGACAGGGGGGGGCCTACGAGCAGTACTTC.

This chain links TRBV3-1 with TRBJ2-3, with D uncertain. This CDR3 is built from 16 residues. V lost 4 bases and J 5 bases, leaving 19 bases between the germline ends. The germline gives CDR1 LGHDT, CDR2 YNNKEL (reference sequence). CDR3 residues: CASSPMFGHFIDTQYF. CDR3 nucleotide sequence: TGTGCCAGCAGCCCCATGTTTGGGCATTTCATAGATACGCAGTATTTT.

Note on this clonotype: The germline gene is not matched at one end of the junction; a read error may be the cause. The CDR3 nucleotides read TGCAGTGCTGGCACCGGGGAGCGGGGGGAGACCCTGTACTTC. It codes for CSAGTGERGETLYF. The genes are TRBV20-1 and TRBJ2-5; the match to TRBD2 covers 9 bases. CDR3 size: 14 residues. Germline V lookup: CDR1 DFQATT, CDR2 SNEGSKA (reference sequence).

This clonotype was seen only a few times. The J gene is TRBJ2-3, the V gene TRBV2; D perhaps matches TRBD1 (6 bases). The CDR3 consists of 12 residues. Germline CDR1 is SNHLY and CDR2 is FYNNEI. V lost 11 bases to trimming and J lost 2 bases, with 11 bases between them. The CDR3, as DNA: TGTGCCCCAAGGACAGACACAGATACGCAGTATTTT. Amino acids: CAPRTDTDTQYF.

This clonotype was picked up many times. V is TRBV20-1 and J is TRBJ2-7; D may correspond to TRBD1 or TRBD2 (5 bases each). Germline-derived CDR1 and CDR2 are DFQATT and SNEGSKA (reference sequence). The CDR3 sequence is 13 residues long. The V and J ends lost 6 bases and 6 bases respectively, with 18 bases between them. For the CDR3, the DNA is TGCAGTGCCATTCCCGGGGCCCTGGCCGAGCAGTACTTC. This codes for CSAIPGALAEQYF.

CDR3 DNA sequence: TGTGCCAGCAGCTTAGGGTTCTGGCGGGAGTTGGCAGATACGCAGTATTTT. The encoded protein is CASSLGFWRELADTQYF. This sequence joins TRBV7-2 and TRBJ2-3, with 7 bases matching TRBD2. The CDR3 consists of 17 residues. Germline lookup yields CDR1 SGHTA and CDR2 FQGNSA. Trimming at V came to 1 base and at J to 4 bases, leaving 11 bases not matched to a gene.

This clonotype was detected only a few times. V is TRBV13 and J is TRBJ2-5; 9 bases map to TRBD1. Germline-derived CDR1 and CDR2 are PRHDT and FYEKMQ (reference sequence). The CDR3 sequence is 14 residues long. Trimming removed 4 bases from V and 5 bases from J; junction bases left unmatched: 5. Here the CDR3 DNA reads TGTGCCAGCAGCTCGGACAGGGGCGAGGAGACCCAGTACTTC. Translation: CASSSDRGEETQYF.

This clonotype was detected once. For the CDR3, the DNA is TGTGCCAGCAGTGAATACGCTGGGGAGGGAACTGAAGCTTTCTTT. This translates into CASSEYAGEGTEAFF. This chain uses TRBV6-1 with TRBJ1-1; D gene uncertain. Germline CDR1 MNHNS, CDR2 SASEGT. The CDR3 sequence is 15 residues long. V gave up 2 bases and J gave up 5 bases, with 15 bases separating them.